The clone carrying this T cell receptor (beta chain) has ten or more counts. Its matching antigen is unknown. The sample belongs to a study of response to subunit inactivated influenza vaccine. Overall study results and limits: The authors suggested that every seasonal influenza vaccination recruits few new T cells.

TCRdb reanalysed the RT-PCR reads using MiXCR and keeps one entry per CDR3 protein. The table lists more than 600,000 distinct CDR3 sequences, less than 20% of them singletons. CDR1 is ENHRY and CDR2 is SYGVKD in the germline V gene. This CDR3 comprises 19 residues. V gave up 4 bases and J gave up 2 bases; unmatched junction bases: 9. The receptor comes from a man in his fifties who received an inactivated influenza vaccine. The chain couples TRBV10-3 to TRBJ2-1; 15 bases are a match to TRBD2. The input for sequencing was PBMCs from blood, taken approximately 5 days after vaccination. The CDR3 coding sequence is TGTGCCATCAGTGGACACCCGGGACTAGCGGGGGGACCCTACAATGAGCAGTTCTTC. Its protein is CAISGHPGLAGGPYNEQFF.